Described below is a single T cell receptor (beta chain) sequence and its context. This sample was included in a study of OX40 agonist ivuxolimab in advanced cancers. Some clones are missing from TCRdb's copy, which holds only in-frame ones; the method was immunoSEQ multiplex PCR. This table holds tens of thousands of clones, 75% to 80% found once. The sequencing here drew on CD4+ or CD8+ T cells sorted from blood, taken in a trial of the OX40 agonist ivuxolimab. This receptor was taken from an adult with an advanced solid tumor such as melanoma, head and neck, liver or kidney cancer.

The CDR3 DNA follows: TGCGCCAGCAGCCGCCTAACAGGAAGCACAGATACGCAGTATTTT. Protein product: CASSRLTGSTDTQYF. The chain carries TRBV4-1 and TRBJ2-3, with D perhaps TRBD1 (5 bases). Trimming pared 4 bases from V and 0 bases from J, leaving 11 bases between. CDR1 is MGHRA, CDR2 YSYEKL, per germline. There are 15 residues in the CDR3.